This TCR beta chain originates from a study of cytomegalovirus exposure and HLA in healthy donors. Here immunoSEQ multiplex PCR was the method, and the copy in TCRdb shows in-frame clones only, minus some. The sample gives some 110,000 clones, 86% of which show up once; 4.5% to 6% is in the top ten. This clone was observed a handful of times. No antigen is known for it. Study-wide results and limits: Reportedly, cytomegalovirus status was diagnosed with high sensitivity and specificity. There were under 200 TCR beta chains listed as cytomegalovirus-associated.

A roughly 120-subject validation cohort, separate from the roughly 670-subject first cohort, supplied the donors. This TCR came from a man aged 18 to 35 in good health and CMV-seronegative. The specimen sequenced was PBMCs.

The CDR3 is CAWSVLGNTEAFF. The CDR3, as DNA: TGTGCCTGGAGTGTACTAGGGAACACTGAAGCTTTCTTT. V gene TRBV30 combines with J gene TRBJ1-1, with D uncertain. Germline loops: CDR1 GTSNPN, CDR2 SVGIG (reference sequence). V lost 0 bases and J 1 base, leaving 6 bases between the germline ends. The length of the CDR3 is 13 residues.